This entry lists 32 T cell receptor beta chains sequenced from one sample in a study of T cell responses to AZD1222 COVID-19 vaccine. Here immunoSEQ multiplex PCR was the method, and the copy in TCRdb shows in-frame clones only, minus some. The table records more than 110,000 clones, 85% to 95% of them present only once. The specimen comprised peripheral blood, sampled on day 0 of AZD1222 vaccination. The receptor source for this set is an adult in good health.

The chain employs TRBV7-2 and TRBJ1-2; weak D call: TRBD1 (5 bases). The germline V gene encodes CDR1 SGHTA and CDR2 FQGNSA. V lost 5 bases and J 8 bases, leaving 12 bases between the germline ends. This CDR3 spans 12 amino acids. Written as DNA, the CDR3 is TGTGCCAGCAGCCCGACAGTCTGGGGCTACACCTTC. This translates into CASSPTVWGYTF.

CDR3 in DNA: TGTGCCAGCAGCCCCGGGACCTCCCAACCGGCCTACGAGCAGTACTTC. This encodes CASSPGTSQPAYEQYF. V is TRBV3-1 (or the pseudogene TRBV3-2) and J is TRBJ2-7, with D tentatively TRBD1 or TRBD2 (5 bases each). Per the germline V gene, CDR1 is LGHDT and CDR2 is YNNKEL (reference sequence). The CDR3 is made up of 16 amino acids. V lost 4 bases and J 2 bases, leaving 18 bases between the germline ends.

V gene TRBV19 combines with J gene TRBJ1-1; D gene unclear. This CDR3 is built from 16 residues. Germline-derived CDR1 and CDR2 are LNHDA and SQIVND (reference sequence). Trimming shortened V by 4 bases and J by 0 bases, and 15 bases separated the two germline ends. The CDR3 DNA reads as TGTGCCAGTAGTACCCCCGTCCGGGGTATGAACACTGAAGCTTTCTTT. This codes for CASSTPVRGMNTEAFF.

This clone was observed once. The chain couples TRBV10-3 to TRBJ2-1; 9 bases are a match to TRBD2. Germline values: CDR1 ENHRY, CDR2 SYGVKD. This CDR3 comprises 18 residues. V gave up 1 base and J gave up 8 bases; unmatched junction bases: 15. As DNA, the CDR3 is TGTGCCATCAGTGAGTTCTCCCGGGGGGCTAGCGGGGTAGATGAGCAGTTCTTC. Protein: CAISEFSRGASGVDEQFF.

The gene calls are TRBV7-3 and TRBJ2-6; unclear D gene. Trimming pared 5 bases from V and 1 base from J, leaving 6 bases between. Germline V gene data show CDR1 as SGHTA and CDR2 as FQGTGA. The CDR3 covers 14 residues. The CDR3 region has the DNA TGTGCCAGCAGCCCATCATCTGGGGCCAACGTCCTGACTTTC. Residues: CASSPSSGANVLTF. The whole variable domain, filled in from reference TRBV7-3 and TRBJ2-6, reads GAGVSQTPSNKVTEKGKYVELRCDPISGHTALYWYRQSLGQGPEFLIYFQGTGAADDSGLPNDRFFAVRPEGSVSTLKIQRTERGDSAVYLCASSPSSGANVLTFGAGSRLTVL.

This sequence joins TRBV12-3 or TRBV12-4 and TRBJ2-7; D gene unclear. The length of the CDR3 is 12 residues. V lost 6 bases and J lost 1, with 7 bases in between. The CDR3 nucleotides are TGTGCCAGCAGGGGGATTTCCTACGAGCAGTACTTC. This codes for CASRGISYEQYF.

CDR3 in amino acids: CATSGGSYNEQFF. DNA of the CDR3: TGTGCCACTAGCGGAGGCTCCTACAATGAGCAGTTCTTC. The chain combines TRBV24-1 with TRBJ2-1; D possibly corresponds to TRBD2 (6 bases). Germline CDR1 KGHDR, CDR2 SFDVKD. This CDR3 is built from 13 residues. Trimming took 10 bases from V and 0 from J, leaving 9 bases between them.

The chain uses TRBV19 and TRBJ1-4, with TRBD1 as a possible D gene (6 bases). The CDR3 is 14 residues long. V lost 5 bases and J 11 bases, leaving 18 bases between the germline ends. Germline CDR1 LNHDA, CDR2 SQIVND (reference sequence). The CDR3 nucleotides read TGTGCCAGTAGTCCAGGACAGTCGCCCGCCAAACTGTTTTTT. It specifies CASSPGQSPAKLFF.

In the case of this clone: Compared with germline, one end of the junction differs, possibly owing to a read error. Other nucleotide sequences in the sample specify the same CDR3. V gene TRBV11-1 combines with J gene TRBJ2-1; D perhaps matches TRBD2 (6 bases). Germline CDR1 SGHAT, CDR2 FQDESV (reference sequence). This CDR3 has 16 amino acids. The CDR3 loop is CASSPPQAGSYNEQFF. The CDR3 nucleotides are TGTGCCAGCAGCCCCCCCCAGGCGGGGTCCTACAATGAACAGTTCTTC.

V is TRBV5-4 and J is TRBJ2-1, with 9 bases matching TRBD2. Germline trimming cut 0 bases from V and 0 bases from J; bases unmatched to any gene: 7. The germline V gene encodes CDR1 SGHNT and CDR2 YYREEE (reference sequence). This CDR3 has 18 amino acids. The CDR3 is CASSLVSSGGYSYNEQFF. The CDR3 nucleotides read TGTGCCAGCAGCTTGGTGAGTAGCGGGGGCTACTCCTACAATGAGCAGTTCTTC.

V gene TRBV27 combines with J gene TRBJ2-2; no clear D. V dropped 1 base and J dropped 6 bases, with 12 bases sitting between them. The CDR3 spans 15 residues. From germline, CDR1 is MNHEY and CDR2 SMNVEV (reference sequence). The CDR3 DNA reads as TGTGCCAGCAGTTTATATCCAAGACGGCCCGGGGAGCTGTTTTTT. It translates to CASSLYPRRPGELFF.

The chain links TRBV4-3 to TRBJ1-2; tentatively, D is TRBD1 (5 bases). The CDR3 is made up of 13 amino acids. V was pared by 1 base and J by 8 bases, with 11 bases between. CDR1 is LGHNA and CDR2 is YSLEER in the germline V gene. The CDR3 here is CASSQGPRGGYTF. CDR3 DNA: TGCGCCAGCAGCCAAGGCCCTCGGGGGGGCTACACCTTC.

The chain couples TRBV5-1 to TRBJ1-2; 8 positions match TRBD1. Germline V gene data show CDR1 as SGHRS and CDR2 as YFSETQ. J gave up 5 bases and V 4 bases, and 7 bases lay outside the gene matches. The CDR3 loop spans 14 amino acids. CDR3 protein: CASSTGQGRYGYTF. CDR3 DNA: TGCGCCAGCAGCACTGGACAGGGACGGTATGGCTACACCTTC.

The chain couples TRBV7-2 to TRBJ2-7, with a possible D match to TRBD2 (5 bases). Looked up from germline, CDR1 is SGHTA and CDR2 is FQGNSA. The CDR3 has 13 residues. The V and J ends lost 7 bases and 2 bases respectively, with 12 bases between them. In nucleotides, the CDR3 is TGTGCCAGCATCCCGCCCGGGGCCTACGAGCAGTACTTC. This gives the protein CASIPPGAYEQYF.

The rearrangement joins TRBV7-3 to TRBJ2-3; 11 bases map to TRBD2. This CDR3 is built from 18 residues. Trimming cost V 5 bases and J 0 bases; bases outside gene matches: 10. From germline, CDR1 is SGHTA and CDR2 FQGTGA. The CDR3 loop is CASSHIAGGPDSTDTQYF. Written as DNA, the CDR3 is TGTGCCAGCAGCCATATAGCGGGGGGGCCAGACAGCACAGATACGCAGTATTTT.

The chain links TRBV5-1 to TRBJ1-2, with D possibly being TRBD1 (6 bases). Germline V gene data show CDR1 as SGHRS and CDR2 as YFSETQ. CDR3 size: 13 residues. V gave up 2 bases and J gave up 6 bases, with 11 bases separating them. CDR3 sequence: CASSFRGIDGYTF. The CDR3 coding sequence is TGCGCCAGCAGCTTTAGGGGGATCGATGGCTACACCTTC. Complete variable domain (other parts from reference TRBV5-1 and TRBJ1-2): KAGVTQTPRYLIKTRGQQVTLSCSPISGHRSVSWYQQTPGQGLQFLFEYFSETQRNKGNFPGRFSGRQFSNSRSEMNVSTLELGDSALYLCASSFRGIDGYTFGSGTRLTVV.

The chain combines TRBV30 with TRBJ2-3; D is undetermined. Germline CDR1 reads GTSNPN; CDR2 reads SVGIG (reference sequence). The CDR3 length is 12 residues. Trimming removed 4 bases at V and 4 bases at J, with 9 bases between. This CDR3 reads CAWTPRADTQYF. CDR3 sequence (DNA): TGTGCCTGGACACCTCGTGCAGATACGCAGTATTTT. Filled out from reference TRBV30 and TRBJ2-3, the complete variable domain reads SQTIHQWPATLVQPVGSPLSLECTVEGTSNPNLYWYRQAAGRGLQLLFYSVGIGQISSEVPQNLSASRPQDRQFILSSKKLLLSDSGFYLCAWTPRADTQYFGPGTRLTVL.

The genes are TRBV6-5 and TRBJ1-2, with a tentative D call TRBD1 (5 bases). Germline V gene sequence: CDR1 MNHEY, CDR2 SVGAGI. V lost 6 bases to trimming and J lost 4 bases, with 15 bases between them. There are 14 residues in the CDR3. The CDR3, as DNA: TGTGCCAGCAGGTCCACGGGGGAGGGCTATGGCTACACCTTC. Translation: CASRSTGEGYGYTF.

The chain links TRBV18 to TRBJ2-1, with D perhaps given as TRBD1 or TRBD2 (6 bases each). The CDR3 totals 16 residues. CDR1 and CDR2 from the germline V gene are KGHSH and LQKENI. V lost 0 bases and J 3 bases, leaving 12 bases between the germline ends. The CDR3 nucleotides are TGTGCCAGCTCACCACCCCCGGGGGCGGGCTACAATGAGCAGTTCTTC. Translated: CASSPPPGAGYNEQFF.

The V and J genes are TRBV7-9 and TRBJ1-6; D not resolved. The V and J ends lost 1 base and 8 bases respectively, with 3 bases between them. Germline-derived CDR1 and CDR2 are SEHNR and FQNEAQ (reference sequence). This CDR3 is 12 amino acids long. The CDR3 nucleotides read TGTGCCAGCAGCTTAGGCGATTCACCCCTCCACTTT. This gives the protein CASSLGDSPLHF.

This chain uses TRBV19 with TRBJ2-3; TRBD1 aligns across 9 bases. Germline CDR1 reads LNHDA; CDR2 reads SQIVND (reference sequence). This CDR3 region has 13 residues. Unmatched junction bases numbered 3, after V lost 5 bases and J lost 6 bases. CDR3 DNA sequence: TGTGCCAGTAGTTGGGACAGGGACGATACGCAGTATTTT. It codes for CASSWDRDDTQYF. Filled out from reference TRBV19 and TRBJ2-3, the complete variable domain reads DGGITQSPKYLFRKEGQNVTLSCEQNLNHDAMYWYRQDPGQGLRLIYYSQIVNDFQKGDIAEGYSVSREKKESFPLTVTSAQKNPTAFYLCASSWDRDDTQYFGPGTRLTVL.

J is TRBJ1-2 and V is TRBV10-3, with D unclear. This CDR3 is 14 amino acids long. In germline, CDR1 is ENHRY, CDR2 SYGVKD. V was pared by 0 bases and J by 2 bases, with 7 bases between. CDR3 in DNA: TGTGCCATCAGTGAGTCAGCCGGGAACTATGGCTACACCTTC. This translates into CAISESAGNYGYTF.

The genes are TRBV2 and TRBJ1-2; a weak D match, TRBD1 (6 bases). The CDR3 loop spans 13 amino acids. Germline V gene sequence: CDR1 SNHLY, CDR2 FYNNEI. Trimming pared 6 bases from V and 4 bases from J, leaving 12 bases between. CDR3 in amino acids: CASRRDTLYGYTF. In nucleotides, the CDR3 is TGTGCCAGCAGACGGGACACTCTCTATGGCTACACCTTC.

The CDR3 is CSVERGRDTEAFF. The CDR3 DNA follows: TGCAGCGTTGAGAGGGGGCGAGACACTGAAGCTTTCTTT. This chain uses TRBV29-1 with TRBJ1-1, with 7 positions matching TRBD1. Trimming removed 3 bases from V and 3 bases from J; junction bases left unmatched: 4. This CDR3 has 13 residues. Germline values: CDR1 SQVTM, CDR2 ANQGSEA.

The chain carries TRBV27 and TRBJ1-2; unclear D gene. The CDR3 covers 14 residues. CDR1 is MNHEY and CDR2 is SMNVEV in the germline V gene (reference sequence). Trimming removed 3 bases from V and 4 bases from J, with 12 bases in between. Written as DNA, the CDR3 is TGTGCCAGCAGTTTGACCCTCGGTACCTATGGCTACACCTTC. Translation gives CASSLTLGTYGYTF.

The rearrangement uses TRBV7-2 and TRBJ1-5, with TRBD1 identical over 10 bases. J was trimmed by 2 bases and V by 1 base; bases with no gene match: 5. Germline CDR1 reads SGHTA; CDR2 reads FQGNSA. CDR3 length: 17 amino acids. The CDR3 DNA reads TGTGCCAGCAGCTTAGGAACCGGGACAGGGGGCAATCAGCCCCAGCATTTT. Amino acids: CASSLGTGTGGNQPQHF.

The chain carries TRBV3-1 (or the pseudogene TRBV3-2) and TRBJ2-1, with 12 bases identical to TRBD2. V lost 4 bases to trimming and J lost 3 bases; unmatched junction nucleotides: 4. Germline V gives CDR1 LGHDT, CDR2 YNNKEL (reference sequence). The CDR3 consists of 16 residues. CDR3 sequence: CASSLEGLAGYNEQFF. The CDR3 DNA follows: TGTGCCAGCAGCCTTGAGGGACTAGCGGGCTACAATGAGCAGTTCTTC.

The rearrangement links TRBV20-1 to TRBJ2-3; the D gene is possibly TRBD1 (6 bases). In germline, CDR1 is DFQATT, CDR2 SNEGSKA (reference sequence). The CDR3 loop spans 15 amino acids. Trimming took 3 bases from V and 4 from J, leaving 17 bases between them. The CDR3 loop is CSASARAGASDTQYF. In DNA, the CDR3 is TGCAGTGCTAGTGCCAGGGCAGGGGCTTCAGATACGCAGTATTTT.

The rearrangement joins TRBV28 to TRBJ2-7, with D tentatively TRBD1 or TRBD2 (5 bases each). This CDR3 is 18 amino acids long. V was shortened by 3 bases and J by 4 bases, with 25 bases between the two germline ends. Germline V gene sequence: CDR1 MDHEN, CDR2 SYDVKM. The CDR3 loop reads CASSFYFGTQISTYEQYF. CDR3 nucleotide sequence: TGTGCCAGCAGTTTTTATTTTGGGACCCAAATTTCGACTTACGAGCAGTACTTC. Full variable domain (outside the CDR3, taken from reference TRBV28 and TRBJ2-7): DVKVTQSSRYLVKRTGEKVFLECVQDMDHENMFWYRQDPGLGLRLIYFSYDVKMKEKGDIPEGYSVSREKKERFSLILESASTNQTSMYLCASSFYFGTQISTYEQYFGPGTRLTVT.

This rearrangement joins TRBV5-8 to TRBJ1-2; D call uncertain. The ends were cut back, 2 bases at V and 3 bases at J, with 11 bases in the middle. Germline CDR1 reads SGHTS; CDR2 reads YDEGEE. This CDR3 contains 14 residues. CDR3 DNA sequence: TGTGCCAGCAGCTTCGACCGGGCGGACTATGGCTACACCTTC. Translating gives CASSFDRADYGYTF.

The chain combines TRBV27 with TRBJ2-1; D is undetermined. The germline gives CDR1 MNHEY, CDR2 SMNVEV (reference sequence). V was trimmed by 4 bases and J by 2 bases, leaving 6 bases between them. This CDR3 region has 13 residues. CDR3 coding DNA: TGTGCCAGCAGTTGGGCCACCTACAATGAGCAGTTCTTC. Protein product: CASSWATYNEQFF.

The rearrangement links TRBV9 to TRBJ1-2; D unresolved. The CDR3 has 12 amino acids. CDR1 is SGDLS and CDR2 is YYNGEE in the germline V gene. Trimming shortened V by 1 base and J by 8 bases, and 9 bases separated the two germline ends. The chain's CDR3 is CASSVLGQGYTF. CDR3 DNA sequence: TGTGCCAGCAGCGTATTGGGTCAAGGCTACACCTTC.